The clone carrying this T cell receptor (beta chain) showed up just a few times. Its antigen is as yet unknown. TCRdb passed the 5' RACE reads through MiXCR, listing each CDR3 protein once. The sample consists of 130,000 or so distinct CDR3 sequences, 12% to 15% of them appearing once. The CDR3 totals 14 residues. The V end lost 0 bases, the J end lost 1 base, and 6 bases lay between the germline ends. Germline values: CDR1 SGHNT, CDR2 YYREEE (reference sequence). This entry belongs to a study of T cells after yellow fever vaccination. Study outcomes and limitations: Overlap between CD4 and CD8 compartments was detected for a small share of clonotypes.

This clonotype was sampled from a man between 18 and 29 years old who received the YFV17D yellow fever vaccine. Sequenced here: CD8+ T cells sorted from PBMCs, sampled 5 days after the yellow fever booster vaccination. The chain couples TRBV5-4 to TRBJ2-3, with D hard to call. The CDR3 bases are TGTGCCAGCAGCTTGGACTTCCGCACAGATACGCAGTATTTT. This codes for CASSLDFRTDTQYF.